This TCR beta chain stems from a study of T cell responses to AZD1222 COVID-19 vaccine. Study-level points and caveats: An increase in Spike-specific TCR breadth and depth was observed after two AZD1222 doses. Without day 14 samples, only post-peak T cell repertoires were studied. White British ancestry dominated among donors, who included more females, and clonal diversity was possibly underestimated.

Clones were sequenced by immunoSEQ multiplex PCR, and TCRdb holds only the in-frame ones, with some missing. The table records more than 150,000 clones, around 90% of them present only once. Worth noting for this clone: Its antigen is unidentified.

V was shortened by 0 bases and J by 6 bases, with 7 bases between the two germline ends. The CDR3 consists of 14 residues. The germline V gene encodes CDR1 SGHDT and CDR2 YYEEEE. The receptor was derived from an adult who received the AZD1222 COVID-19 vaccine. This chain connects TRBV5-6 to TRBJ1-6; D uncertain. The sequencing here drew on peripheral blood, taken 28 days after the second AZD1222 dose. The chain's CDR3 is CASSLAVGNSPLHF. In nucleotides, the CDR3 is TGTGCCAGCAGCTTGGCCGTAGGTAATTCACCCCTCCACTTT.